This T cell receptor beta chain stems from a study of neoadjuvant anti-PD-1 for oral cavity cancer. Study context: Before surgery, most patients got three to four biweekly 3 mg/kg nivolumab doses. Non-progressing patients received a fourth nivolumab dose near day 43, then surgery on days 50-56.

CDR3 length equals 13 residues. The germline V gene has CDR1 SGHDT and CDR2 YYEEEE. Trimming took off 0 bases at V and 8 bases at J, with 11 bases between the two ends. The protocol was immunoSEQ multiplex PCR, while the TCRdb copy is restricted to in-frame clones and leaves out a portion. The sample records about 10,000 clones, around 65% being singletons. Time point here: after neoadjuvant nivolumab, at surgical resection. Patients had newly diagnosed, untreated stage II-IVA oral cavity squamous cell carcinoma. Cohort: HPV-negative, locally advanced oral cavity squamous cell carcinoma patients. The sample in question was tumor tissue, obtained after nivolumab (anti-PD-1) treatment. The TCR was taken from a person between 40 and 85 years old with oral cavity squamous cell carcinoma. The chain carries TRBV5-6 and TRBJ1-2; possibly TRBD1 for D (5 bases). CDR3 region: CASSLVGLGGYTF. CDR3 nucleotides: TGTGCCAGCAGCTTGGTGGGGCTAGGGGGCTACACCTTC.